Listed here are 13 T cell receptor beta chains from one sample, sequenced in a study of T cells in Graves' hyperthyroidism and ophthalmopathy. The TCR beta CDR3 regions underwent amplification using RNA transcripts as the source. Researchers ran a first-round RT-PCR on the TCR CDR3 using the HTBI primer set. From the multiplex PCR reads, TCRdb called clonotypes with MiXCR, one entry per CDR3 protein. The table has some 580,000 distinct CDR3 sequences, 15% to 20% seen once. The specimen sequenced was blood. The receptors come from a woman aged 40 to 50 with Graves' ophthalmopathy.

The V gene is TRBV10-3, the J gene TRBJ2-7; D remains ambiguous. Between the trimmed V and J ends, which lost 10 bases and 3 bases, there was a span of 13 bases. Germline loops: CDR1 ENHRY, CDR2 SYGVKD. The CDR3 is made up of 12 amino acids. The CDR3 spells CATGSAHYEQYF. The CDR3 DNA is TGTGCCACTGGTAGTGCCCACTACGAGCAGTACTTC.

This clonotype was seen many times. The genes are TRBV6-1 and TRBJ2-5; a possible D gene is TRBD1 (5 bases). The CDR3 is 16 amino acids. CDR1 and CDR2 from the germline V gene are MNHNS and SASEGT. V was trimmed by 0 bases and J by 7 bases, leaving 18 bases between them. CDR3 residues: CASSEAGQGWIATQYF. The CDR3 DNA follows: TGTGCCAGCAGTGAAGCAGGGCAGGGATGGATCGCGACCCAGTACTTC.

In this sample, this clonotype turned up a few times. This chain links TRBV28 with TRBJ1-1; 8 nucleotides match TRBD1. After removal of 0 bases from V and 6 bases from J, the junction contained 6 bases not matched to a gene. The CDR3 contains 15 residues. Germline-derived CDR1 and CDR2 are MDHEN and SYDVKM. CDR3: CASSLWGGRGPEAFF. The CDR3 DNA sequence: TGTGCCAGCAGTTTATGGGGTGGCAGGGGGCCTGAAGCTTTCTTT. The full variable domain, in which reference TRBV28 and TRBJ1-1 provide the parts outside the CDR3, is DVKVTQSSRYLVKRTGEKVFLECVQDMDHENMFWYRQDPGLGLRLIYFSYDVKMKEKGDIPEGYSVSREKKERFSLILESASTNQTSMYLCASSLWGGRGPEAFFGQGTRLTVV.

The chain uses TRBV20-1 and TRBJ2-5; TRBD2 agrees at 12 bases. In germline, CDR1 is DFQATT, CDR2 SNEGSKA (reference sequence). The CDR3 runs to 16 residues. J lost 1 base, V lost 1 base, and 4 bases had no gene match. CDR3 DNA: TGCAGTGCTAGAGGGTGGACTAGCGGGGTCCAAGAGACCCAGTACTTC. Amino acids: CSARGWTSGVQETQYF.

V is TRBV29-1 and J is TRBJ2-2; 7 bases match TRBD1. Germline V gene lookup returns CDR1 SQVTM and CDR2 ANQGSEA. Trimming removed 6 bases from V and 6 bases from J; junction bases left unmatched: 4. The CDR3 extends over 12 amino acids. The CDR3, as DNA: TGCAGCGTCCCGACAGGGCCCGGGGAGCTGTTTTTT. Amino acid sequence: CSVPTGPGELFF.

This clonotype appeared many times. The V call is TRBV3-1, the J call TRBJ1-4; D perhaps matches TRBD1 (5 bases). With 3 bases removed from V and 2 bases from J, the gap between germline ends came to 22 bases. Germline loops: CDR1 LGHDT, CDR2 YNNKEL (reference sequence). There are 19 residues in the CDR3. CDR3 residues: CASSHPFRDPRGTNEKLFF. The DNA for the CDR3 is TGTGCCAGCAGCCATCCATTCCGGGACCCTCGAGGGACTAATGAAAAACTGTTTTTT.

This chain connects TRBV6-1 to TRBJ1-4, with a tentative D call TRBD1 (6 bases). With 8 bases removed from V and 5 bases from J, the gap between germline ends came to 18 bases. The CDR3 contains 15 residues. CDR1 is MNHNS and CDR2 is SASEGT in the germline V gene. For the CDR3, the DNA is TGTGCCAGCCTAGACGGGGGGGCGCCAAATGAAAAACTGTTTTTT. It encodes CASLDGGAPNEKLFF.

This clonotype was observed at least ten times. The chain couples TRBV12-3 or TRBV12-4 to TRBJ2-2, with TRBD2 matching 10 bases. J lost 6 bases, V lost 10 bases, and 11 bases had no gene match. The CDR3 is 15 amino acids. CDR3 bases: TGTGCCAATACAATCCTAGCGGGAGCATCCGGGGAGCTGTTTTTT. Translation: CANTILAGASGELFF.

This clonotype has a handful of counts. CDR3 protein: CASRGHGTGQETQYF. The CDR3 DNA reads TGTGCCAGCAGGGGGCACGGGACAGGTCAAGAGACCCAGTACTTC. The rearrangement uses TRBV27 and TRBJ2-5, with TRBD1 matching over 8 bases. The V gene's germline CDR1 is MNHEY and CDR2 SMNVEV (reference sequence). This CDR3 has 15 amino acids. V was clipped by 6 bases and J by 2 bases; unmatched bases: 8.

This clonotype was found many times. This rearrangement joins TRBV28 to TRBJ2-1; 8 bases map to TRBD1. J lost 2 bases, V lost 1 base, and 4 bases had no gene match. The CDR3 runs to 16 residues. CDR1 and CDR2 (germline): MDHEN, SYDVKM. The CDR3 loop is CASSLYTGQAYNEQFF. DNA for the CDR3: TGTGCCAGCAGTTTATATACGGGACAGGCCTACAATGAGCAGTTCTTC.

This clonotype was observed at least ten times. The gene calls are TRBV7-9 and TRBJ1-1; TRBD1 might be the D (5 bases). The length of the CDR3 is 15 residues. The V gene's germline CDR1 is SEHNR and CDR2 FQNEAQ (reference sequence). V was trimmed by 5 bases and J by 0 bases, leaving 13 bases between them. Here the CDR3 DNA reads TGTGCCAGCAGCCAACTTCGGGGGATGAACACTGAAGCTTTCTTT. It yields the protein CASSQLRGMNTEAFF.

This clonotype came up many times. The chain links TRBV11-2 to TRBJ1-5, with D hard to call. Trimming took off 1 base at V and 2 bases at J, with 9 bases between the two ends. Per germline, CDR1 SGHAT and CDR2 FQNNGV. CDR3 size: 15 residues. CDR3 in amino acids: CASSLVGNGNQPQHF. DNA of the CDR3: TGTGCCAGCAGCTTAGTGGGTAACGGCAATCAGCCCCAGCATTTT.

The V gene is TRBV11-2, the J gene TRBJ2-1; 9 bases match TRBD1. V trimming: 3 bases; J trimming: 8 bases; junction bases outside the gene matches: 5. The length of the CDR3 is 14 residues. Per the germline V gene, CDR1 is SGHAT and CDR2 is FQNNGV. The CDR3 loop is CASSFPGQGYEQFF. The CDR3 DNA reads TGTGCCAGCAGCTTTCCGGGACAGGGTTATGAGCAGTTCTTC. Complete variable domain (other parts from reference TRBV11-2 and TRBJ2-1): EAGVAQSPRYKIIEKRQSVAFWCNPISGHATLYWYQQILGQGPKLLIQFQNNGVVDDSQLPKDRFSAERLKGVDSTLKIQPAKLEDSAVYLCASSFPGQGYEQFFGPGTRLTVL.